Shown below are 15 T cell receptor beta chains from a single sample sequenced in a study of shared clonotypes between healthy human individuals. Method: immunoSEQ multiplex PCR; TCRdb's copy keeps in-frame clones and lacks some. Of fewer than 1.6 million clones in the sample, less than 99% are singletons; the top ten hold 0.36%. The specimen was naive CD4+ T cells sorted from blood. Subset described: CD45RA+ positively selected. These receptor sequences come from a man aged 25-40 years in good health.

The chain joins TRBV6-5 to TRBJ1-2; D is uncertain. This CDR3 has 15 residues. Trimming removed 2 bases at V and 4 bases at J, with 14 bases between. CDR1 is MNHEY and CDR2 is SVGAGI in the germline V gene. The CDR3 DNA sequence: TGTGCCAGCAGTTACGTTAAACACGGCAGCTATGGCTACACCTTC. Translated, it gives CASSYVKHGSYGYTF.

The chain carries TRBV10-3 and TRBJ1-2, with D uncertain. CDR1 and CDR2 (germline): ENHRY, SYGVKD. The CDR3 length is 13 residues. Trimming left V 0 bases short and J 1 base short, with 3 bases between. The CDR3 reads CAISESLNYGYTF. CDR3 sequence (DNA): TGTGCCATCAGTGAGTCCCTTAACTATGGCTACACCTTC.

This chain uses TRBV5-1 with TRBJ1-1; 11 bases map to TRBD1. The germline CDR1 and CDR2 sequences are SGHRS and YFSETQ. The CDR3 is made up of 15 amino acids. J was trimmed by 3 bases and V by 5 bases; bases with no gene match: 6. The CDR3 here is CASSRGQGAYTEAFF. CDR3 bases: TGCGCCAGCAGTCGCGGACAGGGGGCCTACACTGAAGCTTTCTTT.

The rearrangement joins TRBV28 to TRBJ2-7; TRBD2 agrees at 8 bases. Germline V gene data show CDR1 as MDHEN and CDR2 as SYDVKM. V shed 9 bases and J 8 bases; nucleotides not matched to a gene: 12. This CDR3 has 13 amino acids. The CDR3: CASSGLAVGQQYF. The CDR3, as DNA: TGTGCCAGTTCCGGACTAGCTGTTGGCCAGCAGTACTTC. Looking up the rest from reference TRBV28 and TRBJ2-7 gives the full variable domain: DVKVTQSSRYLVKRTGEKVFLECVQDMDHENMFWYRQDPGLGLRLIYFSYDVKMKEKGDIPEGYSVSREKKERFSLILESASTNQTSMYLCASSGLAVGQQYFGPGTRLTVT.

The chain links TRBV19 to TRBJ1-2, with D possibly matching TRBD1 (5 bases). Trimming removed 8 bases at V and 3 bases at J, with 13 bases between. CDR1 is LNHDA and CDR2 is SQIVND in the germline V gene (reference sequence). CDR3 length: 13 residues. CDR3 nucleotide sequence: TGTGCCAGTGGCCCCGGGACCTACTATGGCTACACCTTC. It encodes CASGPGTYYGYTF. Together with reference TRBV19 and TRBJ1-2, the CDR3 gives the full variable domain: DGGITQSPKYLFRKEGQNVTLSCEQNLNHDAMYWYRQDPGQGLRLIYYSQIVNDFQKGDIAEGYSVSREKKESFPLTVTSAQKNPTAFYLCASGPGTYYGYTFGSGTRLTVV.

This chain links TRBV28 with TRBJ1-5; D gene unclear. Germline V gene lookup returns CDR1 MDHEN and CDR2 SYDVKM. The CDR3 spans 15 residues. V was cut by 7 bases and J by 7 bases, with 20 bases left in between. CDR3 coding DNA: TGTGCCAGCACCCAACCCGGGCCACTGGTCCAGCCCCAGCATTTT. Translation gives CASTQPGPLVQPQHF.

The CDR3 region is CASSRQLAGVGEAYNEQFF. CDR3 coding DNA: TGTGCCAGCAGCCGACAACTAGCGGGAGTGGGGGAGGCGTACAATGAGCAGTTCTTC. This chain uses TRBV11-2 with TRBJ2-1; 11 bases agree with TRBD2. In germline, CDR1 is SGHAT, CDR2 FQNNGV. CDR3 length: 19 amino acids. V shed 5 bases and J 4 bases; nucleotides not matched to a gene: 16.

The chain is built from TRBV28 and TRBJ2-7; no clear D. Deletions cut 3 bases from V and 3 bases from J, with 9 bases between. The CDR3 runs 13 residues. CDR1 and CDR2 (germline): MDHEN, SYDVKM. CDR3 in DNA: TGTGCCAGCAGTTTCGGACCCTTCTACGAGCAGTACTTC. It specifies CASSFGPFYEQYF.

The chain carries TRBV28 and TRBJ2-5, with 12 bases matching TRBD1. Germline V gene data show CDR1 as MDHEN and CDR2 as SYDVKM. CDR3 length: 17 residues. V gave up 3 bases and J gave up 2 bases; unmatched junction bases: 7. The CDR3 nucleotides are TGTGCCAGCAGTTTTGTGGGACAGGGGGCACAGCAAGAGACCCAGTACTTC. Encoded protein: CASSFVGQGAQQETQYF.

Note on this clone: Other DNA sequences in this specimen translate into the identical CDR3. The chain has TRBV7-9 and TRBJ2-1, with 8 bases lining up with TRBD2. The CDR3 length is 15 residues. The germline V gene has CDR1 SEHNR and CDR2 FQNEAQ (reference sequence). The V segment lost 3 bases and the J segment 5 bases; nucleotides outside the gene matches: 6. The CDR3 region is CASSFGLAGDNEQFF. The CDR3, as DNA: TGTGCCAGCAGCTTTGGCCTAGCGGGTGACAATGAGCAGTTCTTC.

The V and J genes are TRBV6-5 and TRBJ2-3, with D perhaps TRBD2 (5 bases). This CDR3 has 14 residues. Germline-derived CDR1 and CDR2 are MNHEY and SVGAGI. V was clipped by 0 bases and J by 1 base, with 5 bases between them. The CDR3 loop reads CASSYSRGTDTQYF. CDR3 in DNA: TGTGCCAGCAGTTACTCGAGGGGCACAGATACGCAGTATTTT.

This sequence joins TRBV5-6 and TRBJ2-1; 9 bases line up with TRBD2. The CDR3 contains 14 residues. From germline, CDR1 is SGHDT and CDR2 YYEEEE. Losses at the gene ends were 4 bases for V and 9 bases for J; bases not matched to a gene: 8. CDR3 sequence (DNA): TGTGCCAGCAGCGCCCTAGCGGGAAGCCCTGAGCAGTTCTTC. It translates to CASSALAGSPEQFF. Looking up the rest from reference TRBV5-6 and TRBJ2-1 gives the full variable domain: DAGVTQSPTHLIKTRGQQVTLRCSPKSGHDTVSWYQQALGQGPQFIFQYYEEEERQRGNFPDRFSGHQFPNYSSELNVNALLLGDSALYLCASSALAGSPEQFFGPGTRLTVL.

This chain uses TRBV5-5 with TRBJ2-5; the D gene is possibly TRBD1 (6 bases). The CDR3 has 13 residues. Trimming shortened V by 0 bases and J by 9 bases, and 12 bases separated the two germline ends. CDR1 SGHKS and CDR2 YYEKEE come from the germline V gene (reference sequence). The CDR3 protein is CASSLEFTGPQYF. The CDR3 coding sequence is TGTGCCAGCAGCTTGGAATTTACAGGGCCCCAGTACTTC. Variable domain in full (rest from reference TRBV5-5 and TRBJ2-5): DAGVTQSPTHLIKTRGQQVTLRCSPISGHKSVSWYQQVLGQGPQFIFQYYEKEERGRGNFPDRFSARQFPNYSSELNVNALLLGDSALYLCASSLEFTGPQYFGPGTRLLVL.

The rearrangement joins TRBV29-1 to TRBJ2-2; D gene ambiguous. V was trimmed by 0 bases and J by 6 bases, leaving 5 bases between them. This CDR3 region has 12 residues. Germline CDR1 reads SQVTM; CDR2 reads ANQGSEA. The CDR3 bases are TGCAGCGTTGAAGATCTTCCCGGGGAGCTGTTTTTT. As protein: CSVEDLPGELFF.

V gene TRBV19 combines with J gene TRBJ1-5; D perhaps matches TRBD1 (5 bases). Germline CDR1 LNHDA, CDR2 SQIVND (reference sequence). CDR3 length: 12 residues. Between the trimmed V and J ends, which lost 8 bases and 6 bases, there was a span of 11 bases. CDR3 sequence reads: CASGQSAQPQHF. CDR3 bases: TGTGCCAGTGGACAATCGGCTCAGCCCCAGCATTTT.